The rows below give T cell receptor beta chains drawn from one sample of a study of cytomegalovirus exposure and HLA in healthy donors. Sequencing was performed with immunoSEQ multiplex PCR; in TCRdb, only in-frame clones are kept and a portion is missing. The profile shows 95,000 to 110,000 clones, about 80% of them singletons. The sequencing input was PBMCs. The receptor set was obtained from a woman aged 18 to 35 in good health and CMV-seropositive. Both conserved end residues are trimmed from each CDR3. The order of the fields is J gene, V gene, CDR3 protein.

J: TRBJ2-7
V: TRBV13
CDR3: ASSLGRGPFSYEQY

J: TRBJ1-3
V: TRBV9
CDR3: ASSPTGFSGNTIY

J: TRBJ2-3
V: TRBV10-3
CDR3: AISGSGTDTQY

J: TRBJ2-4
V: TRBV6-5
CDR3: ASRDDPGLEY

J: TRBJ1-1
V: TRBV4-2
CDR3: ASSQDPRTEAF

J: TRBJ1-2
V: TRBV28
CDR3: ASSLGRDYGYT

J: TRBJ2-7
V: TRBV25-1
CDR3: ASSESAGGEQY

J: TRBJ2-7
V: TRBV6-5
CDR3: ASSYSGQGITEQY

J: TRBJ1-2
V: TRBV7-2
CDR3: ASSLNAGGDYGYT

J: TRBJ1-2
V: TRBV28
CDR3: ASSSGTGVDYGYT

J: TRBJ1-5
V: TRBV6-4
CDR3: ASSEGAGAGPQH

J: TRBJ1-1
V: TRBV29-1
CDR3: SVEVLGSSWSEAF

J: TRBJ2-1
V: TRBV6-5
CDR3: ASSFERDSYNEQF

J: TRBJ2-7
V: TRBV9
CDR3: ASSAEPSAEQY

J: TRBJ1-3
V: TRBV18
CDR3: ASSPTSGQSGNTIY

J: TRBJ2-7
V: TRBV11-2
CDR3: ASSPAILPGGPAFEQY

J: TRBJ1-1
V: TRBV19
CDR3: ASSIGPGNTEAF

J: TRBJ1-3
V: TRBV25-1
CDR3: ARDNRGLSGNTIY

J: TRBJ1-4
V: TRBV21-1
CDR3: ASSKSTRTDLEKLF

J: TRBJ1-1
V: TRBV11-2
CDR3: ASSWAQGNTEAF

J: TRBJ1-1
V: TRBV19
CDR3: ASSARGRGQVRNTEAF

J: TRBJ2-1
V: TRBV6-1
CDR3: ASSEWLADNEQF

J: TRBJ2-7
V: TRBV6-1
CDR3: ASSPRSGAREQY

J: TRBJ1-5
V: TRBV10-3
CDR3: AISSAASSGNQPQH

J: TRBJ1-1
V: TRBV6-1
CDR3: ASSEAPVAGQAF

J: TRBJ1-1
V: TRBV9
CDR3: ASSVGTGSQNTEAF

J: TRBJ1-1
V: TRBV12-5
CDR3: ASGKTREAF

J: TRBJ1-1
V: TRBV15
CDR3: ATSRRGATEAF

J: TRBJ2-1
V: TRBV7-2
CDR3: ASSHGWESINEQF

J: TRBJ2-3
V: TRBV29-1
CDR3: SVFGSTDAQY

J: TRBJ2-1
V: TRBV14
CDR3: ASSPTSGRPEQF

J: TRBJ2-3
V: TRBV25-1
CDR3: ASSEVGMTGGETDTQY

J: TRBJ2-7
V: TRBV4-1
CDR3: ASSPLDYEGSYEQY

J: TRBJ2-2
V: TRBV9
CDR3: ASSVVGGGSGELF

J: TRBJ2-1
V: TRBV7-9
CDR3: ASRTPEGLEQF

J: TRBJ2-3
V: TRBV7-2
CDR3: ASSFLALRGTDTQY

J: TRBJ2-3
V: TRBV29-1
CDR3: SVRLAGDPTQY

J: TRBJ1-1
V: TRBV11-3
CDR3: ASAGLQGVNTEAF

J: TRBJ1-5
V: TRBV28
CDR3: ASGPSPNQPQH

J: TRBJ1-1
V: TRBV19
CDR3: ASSIGGDTEAF

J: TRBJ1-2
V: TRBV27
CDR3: ASSFGQNYGYT

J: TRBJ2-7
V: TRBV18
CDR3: ASSPQGQGEQY

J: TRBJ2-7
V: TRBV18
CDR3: ASSMALAVSYEQY

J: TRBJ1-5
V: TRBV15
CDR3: ATSSRDRGNQPQH

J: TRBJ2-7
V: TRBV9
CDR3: ASSEGTFPYEQY

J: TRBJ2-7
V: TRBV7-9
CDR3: ASSLAWPEQY

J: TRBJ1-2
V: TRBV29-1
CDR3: SVHREFYGYT

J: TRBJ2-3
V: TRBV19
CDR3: ASSTSVSRNTQY

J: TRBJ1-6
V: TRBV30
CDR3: AWTHMNQQGPNSPLH

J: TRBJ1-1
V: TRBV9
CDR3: ASKPPGVDTEAF

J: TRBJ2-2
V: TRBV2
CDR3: ASGESPTGELF

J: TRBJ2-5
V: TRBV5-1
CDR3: ASSPGLVGTETQY

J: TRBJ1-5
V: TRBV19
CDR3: ASSITRDGNQPQH

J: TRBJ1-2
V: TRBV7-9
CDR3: ASSDRGQEIYGYT

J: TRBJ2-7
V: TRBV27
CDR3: ASSWDRGYEQY